A selection of T cell receptor beta chains follows, all from one sample in a study of blood T cell repertoires in COVID-19. Sequencing was performed with immunoSEQ multiplex PCR; in TCRdb, only in-frame clones are kept and a portion is missing. The table records about 190,000 clones, approximately 80% of them present only once. Sequenced: peripheral blood. The receptors were sampled from a human donor in a cohort sampled during active COVID-19. Each CDR3 is given without its conserved first and last residue.

TRBV9,TRBJ2-1,ASGRRHNEQF
TRBV19,TRBJ2-7,ASRETGRSYEQY
TRBV10-3,TRBJ2-1,ASRTTNPGQGLNEQF
TRBV7-9,TRBJ2-7,ASRTTLAGAYEQY
TRBV28,TRBJ2-2,ASSPLATRGTGELF
TRBV6-1,TRBJ1-5,ASSDTMSQPQH
TRBV28,TRBJ1-3,ASSRHSGNTIY
TRBV15,TRBJ1-6,AGGPPRYNSPLH
TRBV5-1,TRBJ1-1,ASSLGGQSVAF
TRBV19,TRBJ1-5,ASSIGGLGQPQH
TRBV21-1,TRBJ1-3,ASSKTLPAGNTIY
TRBV5-1,TRBJ2-7,ASSLYDNSYEQY
TRBV4-1,TRBJ1-4,ASSLQTTNEKLF
TRBV5-4,TRBJ2-1,ASSLVGLAGAGEQF
TRBV7-9,TRBJ2-2,ASSPRNTGELF
TRBV19,TRBJ2-2,ASSHHRVSLNRELF
TRBV7-8,TRBJ2-1,ASSSLAGSYNEQF
TRBV19,TRBJ2-6,ASSIGTGSGANVLT
TRBV14,TRBJ1-6,ASSHSGRSGSPLH
TRBV10-1,TRBJ1-2,ASSDLQGVGYT
TRBV7-2,TRBJ2-1,ASSLAREGVGEQF
TRBV9,TRBJ1-4,ASSVAPGLNEKLF
TRBV29-1,TRBJ1-2,SARDSYYGYT
TRBV3-1/TRBV3-2,TRBJ2-4,AAGELKNIQY
TRBV30,TRBJ2-3,AWSVRQGQTDTQY
TRBV4-2,TRBJ1-2,ASSQETGTGDGYT
TRBV30,TRBJ1-4,AWSVDSLREKLF